This T cell receptor beta chain emerged from a study of identical twins. J lost 7 bases, V lost 6 bases, and 15 bases had no gene match. The CDR3 loop spans 18 amino acids. Germline V gene lookup returns CDR1 WSHSY and CDR2 SAAADI. This clonotype was seen a handful of times. Its antigen is not known. A template switching step contributed a universal primer site, while unique molecular identifiers were present in the cDNA. TCRdb re-derived calls from the 5' RACE reads in MiXCR, one entry per CDR3 protein. The sample records around 470,000 distinct CDR3 sequences, approximately 15% being singletons. Study-wide results and limits: Cross-sectional statistics underpinned the conclusions; the same donors were not followed. Modelling underestimated the level of out-of-frame TCR alpha sharing observed in monozygotic twins.

In addition, the sample was reused for a study of yellow fever vaccine responses in identical twins.

The sample comprised CD4+ T cells sorted from blood. This sequence joins TRBV10-2 and TRBJ2-1; 13 bases align to TRBD2. This TCR came from a woman between 18 and 30 years old in good health. CDR3 in DNA: TGCGCCAGCAGAACCGGGACTAGCGGGAAGGGGGCTTCAAATGAGCAGTTCTTC. Protein sequence: CASRTGTSGKGASNEQFF.